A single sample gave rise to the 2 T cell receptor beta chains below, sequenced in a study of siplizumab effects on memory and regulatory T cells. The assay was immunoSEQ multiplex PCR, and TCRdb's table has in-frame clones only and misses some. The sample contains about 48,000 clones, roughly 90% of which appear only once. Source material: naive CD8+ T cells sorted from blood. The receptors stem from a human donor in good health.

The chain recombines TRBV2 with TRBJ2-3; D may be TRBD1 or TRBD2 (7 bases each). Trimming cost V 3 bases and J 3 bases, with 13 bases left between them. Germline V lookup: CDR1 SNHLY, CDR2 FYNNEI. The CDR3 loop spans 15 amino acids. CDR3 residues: CASSEAAGQTDTQYF. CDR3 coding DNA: TGTGCCAGCAGTGAGGCAGCGGGACAGACAGATACGCAGTATTTT.

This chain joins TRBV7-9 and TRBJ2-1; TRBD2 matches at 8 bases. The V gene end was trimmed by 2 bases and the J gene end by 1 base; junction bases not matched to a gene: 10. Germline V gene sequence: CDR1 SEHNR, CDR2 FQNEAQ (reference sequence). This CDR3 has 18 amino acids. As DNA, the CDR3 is TGTGCCAGCAGCTTATCCACAAGCGGGAGTTGGTCCTACAATGAGCAGTTCTTC. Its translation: CASSLSTSGSWSYNEQFF.